This TCR beta chain was sequenced in a study of T cell changes during pregnancy in multiple sclerosis. This clone occurred once. Assay: immunoSEQ multiplex PCR; the TCRdb copy retains only in-frame clones and omits some. The repertoire includes tens of thousands of clones, about 91% of them detected once, and about 5.8% sits in the top ten. The germline V gene encodes CDR1 LNHDA and CDR2 SQIVND (reference sequence). The CDR3 runs 17 residues. V lost 8 bases and J lost 0; bases outside the gene matches: 8. The source of this sequence is a female donor with multiple sclerosis, enrolled in a pregnancy study. The rearrangement joins TRBV19 to TRBJ2-6, with 9 bases that match TRBD1. The sequenced sample was CD8+ T cells from peripheral blood mononuclear cells, obtained before pregnancy. The CDR3 DNA sequence: TGTGCCAGTGTTCCCGGGACAGGGAGCTCTGGGGCCAACGTCCTGACTTTC. It yields the protein CASVPGTGSSGANVLTF.